A single sample gave rise to the 25 T cell receptor beta chains below, sequenced in a study of T cell responses to AZD1222 COVID-19 vaccine. TCRdb's table, derived via immunoSEQ multiplex PCR, lists solely in-frame clones and lacks some. The table lists some 69,000 clones, 80% of them singletons. The specimen was peripheral blood, collected 28 days after the second AZD1222 dose. The source of these receptors is an adult who received the AZD1222 COVID-19 vaccine.

The chain recombines TRBV30 with TRBJ2-1, with D perhaps given as TRBD1 or TRBD2 (5 bases each). CDR1 GTSNPN and CDR2 SVGIG come from the germline V gene (reference sequence). This CDR3 has 14 amino acids. V was trimmed by 3 bases and J by 2 bases, leaving 11 bases between them. CDR3 sequence: CAWRGWGTYNEQFF. CDR3 DNA sequence: TGTGCCTGGAGAGGGTGGGGGACCTACAATGAGCAGTTCTTC.

The chain has TRBV7-9 and TRBJ1-1; tentatively, D is TRBD1 (6 bases). From germline, CDR1 is SEHNR and CDR2 FQNEAQ (reference sequence). There are 14 residues in the CDR3. V lost 5 bases to trimming and J lost 6 bases, with 16 bases between them. CDR3 sequence (DNA): TGTGCCAGCAGCAAAAATACAGGGTGGCCTGAAGCTTTCTTT. This gives the protein CASSKNTGWPEAFF.

The chain employs TRBV4-2 and TRBJ2-5; TRBD1 is a possible D gene (5 bases). Germline values: CDR1 LGHNA, CDR2 YNFKEQ. This CDR3 comprises 15 residues. V was cut by 4 bases and J by 4 bases, with 16 bases left in between. CDR3 bases: TGTGCCAGCAGCCCCTCTAAGGGGTCCGTAGAGACCCAGTACTTC. It codes for CASSPSKGSVETQYF.

V is TRBV2 and J is TRBJ1-5, with 9 bases aligning to TRBD1. The V gene end was trimmed by 9 bases and the J gene end by 6 bases; junction bases not matched to a gene: 9. CDR1 is SNHLY and CDR2 is FYNNEI in the germline V gene. The CDR3 runs to 14 residues. As DNA, the CDR3 is TGTGCCAGTCACAGGGGGCTCACGGGTCAGCCCCAGCATTTT. It encodes CASHRGLTGQPQHF.

The rearrangement links TRBV27 to TRBJ1-6; 10 nucleotides agree with TRBD1. Germline CDR1 is MNHEY and CDR2 is SMNVEV (reference sequence). Germline trimming cut 2 bases from V and 4 bases from J; bases unmatched to any gene: 5. CDR3 length: 17 residues. The CDR3 here is CASSLGDRGSYNSPLHF. DNA of the CDR3: TGTGCCAGCAGTTTAGGGGACAGGGGATCTTATAATTCACCCCTCCACTTT.

The chain has TRBV18 and TRBJ1-6, with 7 bases lining up with TRBD1. This CDR3 is 17 amino acids long. Germline V gives CDR1 KGHSH, CDR2 LQKENI. The V gene end was trimmed by 2 bases and the J gene end by 8 bases; junction bases not matched to a gene: 12. This CDR3 is CASSPLGDSPSHSPLHF. The CDR3 region has the DNA TGTGCCAGCTCACCATTAGGGGACAGTCCCAGTCATTCACCCCTCCACTTT.

This chain joins TRBV6-4 and TRBJ2-3; weak D call: TRBD1 (5 bases). The length of the CDR3 is 14 residues. Germline V gene data show CDR1 as MRHNA and CDR2 as SNTAGT. The V gene lost 2 bases and the J gene lost 7 bases, with 13 bases spanning the gap. DNA of the CDR3: TGTGCCAGCAGTGACAGGGGCGGTCTTAATACGCAGTATTTT. The encoded protein is CASSDRGGLNTQYF.

A single count supports this clone. J is TRBJ1-1 and V is TRBV12-3 or TRBV12-4; D remains ambiguous. The CDR3 has 12 amino acids. With 2 bases removed from V and 4 bases from J, the gap between germline ends came to 5 bases. CDR3 bases: TGTGCCAGCAGTTTATCGGTCACTGAAGCTTTCTTT. Amino acid sequence: CASSLSVTEAFF.

The rearrangement joins TRBV6-5 to TRBJ2-5; 7 bases align to TRBD2. The CDR3 covers 13 residues. CDR1 and CDR2 from the germline V gene are MNHEY and SVGAGI. With 5 bases clipped from V and 4 bases from J, the junction kept 4 bases outside the gene matches. CDR3 in amino acids: CASSKLARETQYF. The CDR3 nucleotides are TGTGCCAGCAGTAAACTAGCGCGAGAGACCCAGTACTTC.

This clone was found many times. The chain employs TRBV5-1 and TRBJ2-1, with D perhaps TRBD2 (5 bases). CDR3 length: 14 residues. V was clipped by 0 bases and J by 9 bases, with 13 bases between them. The germline V gene has CDR1 SGHRS and CDR2 YFSETQ. The CDR3 DNA reads TGCGCCAGCAGCTTGGATGCTAGCTCGGGTGAGCAGTTCTTC. Protein product: CASSLDASSGEQFF.

The chain employs TRBV19 and TRBJ2-1; TRBD1 aligns across 9 bases. This CDR3 is built from 16 residues. Germline values: CDR1 LNHDA, CDR2 SQIVND (reference sequence). V was pared by 9 bases and J by 4 bases, with 13 bases of the junction left unmatched. The CDR3 nucleotides read TGTGCCAGCCATCAAGGACAGGGGAGGCCTTACAATGAGCAGTTCTTC. Translating gives CASHQGQGRPYNEQFF.

Here the CDR3 DNA reads TGTGCCAGTAGTCTCGCGACAGATCAGCCCCAGCATTTT. Its translation is CASSLATDQPQHF. The chain employs TRBV19 and TRBJ1-5, with D maybe TRBD1 (5 bases). CDR3 length: 13 amino acids. Germline V lookup: CDR1 LNHDA, CDR2 SQIVND (reference sequence). V lost 5 bases, J lost 5 bases, and 10 bases lay in between.

This clone appeared a few times. The chain carries TRBV19 and TRBJ1-4, with 10 bases identical to TRBD1. Trimming cost V 6 bases and J 10 bases; bases outside gene matches: 8. The CDR3 covers 14 residues. Germline loops: CDR1 LNHDA, CDR2 SQIVND (reference sequence). The CDR3 reads CASRTRDRGVKLFF. Written as DNA, the CDR3 is TGTGCCAGTAGAACCCGGGACAGGGGCGTAAAACTGTTTTTT.

J is TRBJ2-7 and V is TRBV14; the D is unclear. CDR1 and CDR2 from the germline V gene are SGHDN and FVKESK. The CDR3 spans 15 residues. V lost 0 bases to trimming and J lost 1 base, with 10 bases between them. CDR3 sequence: CASSQDPQPSYEQYF. The CDR3 nucleotides read TGTGCCAGCAGCCAAGACCCCCAGCCGTCCTACGAGCAGTACTTC.

This clone was picked up one time. J is TRBJ2-3 and V is TRBV11-3; D is undetermined. CDR3 length equals 13 residues. CDR1 is SGHNT and CDR2 is YENEEA in the germline V gene. Trimming cost V 0 bases and J 8 bases, with 9 bases left between them. This chain's CDR3 is CASSLDTVGTQYF. CDR3 sequence (DNA): TGTGCCAGCAGCTTAGATACTGTCGGTACGCAGTATTTT.

The chain links TRBV7-3 to TRBJ2-5; TRBD2 aligns across 11 bases. Unmatched junction bases numbered 6, after V lost 2 bases and J lost 4 bases. The CDR3 totals 16 residues. CDR1 and CDR2 from the germline V gene are SGHTA and FQGTGA. The CDR3: CASSLGLAGGGETQYF. Here the CDR3 DNA reads TGTGCCAGCAGCTTAGGGCTAGCGGGGGGCGGAGAGACCCAGTACTTC.

The chain recombines TRBV7-2 with TRBJ1-2, with TRBD1 matching over 10 bases. With 5 bases clipped from V and 8 bases from J, the junction kept 8 bases outside the gene matches. Germline loops: CDR1 SGHTA, CDR2 FQGNSA. The CDR3 has 14 residues. The chain's CDR3 is CASSIDRGRQGYTF. In DNA, the CDR3 is TGTGCCAGCAGCATAGACAGGGGGCGTCAAGGCTACACCTTC.

This clone was recorded once. The V and J genes are TRBV6-4 and TRBJ1-5; D is uncertain. Germline V gene lookup returns CDR1 MRHNA and CDR2 SNTAGT. The CDR3 sequence is 13 residues long. Trimming removed 3 bases from V and 1 base from J, with 4 bases in between. The CDR3 DNA sequence: TGTGCCAGCAGTGAGGGAAGCAATCAGCCCCAGCATTTT. Translating gives CASSEGSNQPQHF.

This rearrangement joins TRBV5-1 to TRBJ2-3; 14 bases match TRBD2. Germline V gives CDR1 SGHRS, CDR2 YFSETQ. V lost 4 bases, J lost 5 bases, and 6 bases stayed unmatched. The CDR3 runs 16 residues. The CDR3 DNA is TGCGCCAGCAGCCGACTAGCGGGGGGGCCTGAAGATACGCAGTATTTT. Protein: CASSRLAGGPEDTQYF.

In this sample, this clone turned up a few times. V is TRBV12-2 and J is TRBJ1-2; the table's D call, TRBD1, has no DNA check behind it. TRBV12-2 is shown as a pseudogene. The CDR3 has 16 amino acids. CDR3 protein: CASPATGPPYNYGYTF. CDR3 nucleotide sequence: TGTGCAAGTCCCGCGACAGGGCCCCCCTATAACTATGGCTACACCTTC.

This clone showed up just a few times. The CDR3 loop reads CASSQDLEGIISYGYTF. DNA for the CDR3: TGCGCCAGCAGCCAAGATCTTGAAGGAATAATTTCCTATGGCTACACCTTC. The chain employs TRBV4-1 and TRBJ1-2; D gene ambiguous. The CDR3 has 17 amino acids. Germline-derived CDR1 and CDR2 are MGHRA and YSYEKL. Trimming removed 0 bases from V and 4 bases from J, with 18 bases in between.

The rearrangement uses TRBV7-2 and TRBJ2-2, with D possibly being TRBD1 (6 bases). This CDR3 has 15 residues. The germline CDR1 and CDR2 sequences are SGHTA and FQGNSA. The V and J ends lost 2 bases and 4 bases respectively, with 11 bases between them. In DNA form, the CDR3 reads TGTGCCAGCAGCTTAAAAACAGGGAGCACCGGGGAGCTGTTTTTT. This gives the protein CASSLKTGSTGELFF.

This clone appeared a single time. The chain is built from TRBV2 and TRBJ1-5, with 10 nucleotides matching TRBD1. The CDR3 runs to 16 residues. J was trimmed by 6 bases and V by 1 base; bases with no gene match: 6. Germline loops: CDR1 SNHLY, CDR2 FYNNEI. In DNA form, the CDR3 reads TGTGCCAGCAGTGAAGTAGGGACAGGGGTCGGTCAGCCCCAGCATTTT. It codes for CASSEVGTGVGQPQHF.

The V call is TRBV3-1 (or the pseudogene TRBV3-2), the J call TRBJ1-3; D ambiguous. The germline V gene encodes CDR1 LGHDT and CDR2 YNNKEL (reference sequence). The CDR3 covers 17 residues. Trimming took off 3 bases at V and 0 bases at J, with 15 bases between the two ends. CDR3 sequence: CASSHQTPGGSGNTIYF. CDR3 nucleotide sequence: TGTGCCAGCAGCCATCAGACCCCGGGAGGCTCTGGAAACACCATATATTTT.

The rearrangement links TRBV3-1 (or the pseudogene TRBV3-2) to TRBJ1-1, with no clear D. Trimming cost V 2 bases and J 6 bases, with 4 bases left between them. Germline CDR1 and CDR2: LGHDT and YNNKEL (reference sequence). This CDR3 contains 11 residues. Written as DNA, the CDR3 is TGTGCCAGCAGCCAATATGCTGAAGCTTTCTTT. Translating gives CASSQYAEAFF.